Listed below are T cell receptor beta chains from one sample, sequenced in a study of cytomegalovirus exposure and HLA in healthy donors. Method: immunoSEQ multiplex PCR; TCRdb's copy keeps in-frame clones and lacks some. The sample holds roughly 35,000 clones. The specimen sequenced was PBMCs. The receptors originated from a middle-aged woman in good health and CMV-seropositive. The CDR3 runs from the conserved cysteine through the conserved F or W. Each record gives: J gene, CDR3 length, V gene, D gene, CDR3 DNA, CDR3 protein. The D gene is left open where the match is weak.

j_gene: TRBJ2-1
len: 15
v_gene: TRBV7-2
d_gene: .
CDR3nt: TGTGCCAGCAGCTTAGATAAGGGAGAGTACAATGAGCAGTTCTTC
CDR3aa: CASSLDKGEYNEQFF

j_gene: TRBJ2-2
len: 15
v_gene: TRBV5-4
d_gene: TRBD1
CDR3nt: TGTGCCAGCAGCTCGCAGGGGGCGCCCACCGGGGAGCTGTTTTTT
CDR3aa: CASSSQGAPTGELFF

j_gene: TRBJ2-3
len: 16
v_gene: TRBV7-2
d_gene: TRBD2
CDR3nt: TGTGCCAGCAGCTTAGTAGCTAGCGGGAGCACAGATACGCAGTATTTT
CDR3aa: CASSLVASGSTDTQYF

j_gene: TRBJ2-3
len: 16
v_gene: TRBV2
d_gene: .
CDR3nt: TGTGCCAGCAGTGCGCAGGGAACCCTTAGCACAGATACGCAGTATTTT
CDR3aa: CASSAQGTLSTDTQYF

j_gene: TRBJ2-7
len: 12
v_gene: TRBV27
d_gene: TRBD1
CDR3nt: TGTGCCAGCGGAGGGACAGGGAGAGAGCAGTACTTC
CDR3aa: CASGGTGREQYF

j_gene: TRBJ2-7
len: 14
v_gene: TRBV5-1
d_gene: TRBD2
CDR3nt: TGCGCCAGCAGCTTCTCTAGCGGCGCCTACGAGCAGTACTTC
CDR3aa: CASSFSSGAYEQYF

j_gene: TRBJ2-7
len: 15
v_gene: TRBV11-2
d_gene: TRBD2
CDR3nt: TGTGCCAGCAGCTTAGGGGCCGGGGGGTCCTACGAGCAGTACTTC
CDR3aa: CASSLGAGGSYEQYF

j_gene: TRBJ2-7
len: 13
v_gene: TRBV18
d_gene: .
CDR3nt: TGTGCCAGCTCACTAGAAGGGGGTCTCGAGCAGTACTTC
CDR3aa: CASSLEGGLEQYF

j_gene: TRBJ2-7
len: 14
v_gene: TRBV6-6
d_gene: .
CDR3nt: TGTGCCAGCAGTTTCACGCAGGGGCACTACGAGCAGTACTTC
CDR3aa: CASSFTQGHYEQYF

j_gene: TRBJ2-1
len: 12
v_gene: TRBV9
d_gene: .
CDR3nt: TGTGCCAGCAGCGTCGGGTACAATGAGCAGTTCTTC
CDR3aa: CASSVGYNEQFF

j_gene: TRBJ2-3
len: 14
v_gene: TRBV5-1
d_gene: TRBD1
CDR3nt: TGCGCCAGCAGCTGGACGACAGGGCCAGATACGCAGTATTTT
CDR3aa: CASSWTTGPDTQYF

j_gene: TRBJ2-1
len: 16
v_gene: TRBV9
d_gene: .
CDR3nt: TGTGCCAGCAGCGTAGGACTATCGAGCTCCTACAATGAGCAGTTCTTC
CDR3aa: CASSVGLSSSYNEQFF

j_gene: TRBJ1-1
len: 16
v_gene: TRBV18
d_gene: .
CDR3nt: TGTGCCAGCTCACCAGCACAGGTGGACATGAACACTGAAGCTTTCTTT
CDR3aa: CASSPAQVDMNTEAFF

j_gene: TRBJ1-5
len: 14
v_gene: TRBV28
d_gene: TRBD1
CDR3nt: TGTGCCAGCACCGAGGGACAGGTGAATCAGCCCCAGCATTTT
CDR3aa: CASTEGQVNQPQHF

j_gene: TRBJ1-5
len: 15
v_gene: TRBV15
d_gene: .
CDR3nt: TGTGCCACCAGCAGAGACACTGGGGCTGGGCAGCCCCAGCATTTT
CDR3aa: CATSRDTGAGQPQHF

j_gene: TRBJ2-5
len: 15
v_gene: TRBV4-2
d_gene: TRBD1
CDR3nt: TGTGCCAGCAGCCAAGATACAGGGGACGTTGAGACCCAGTACTTC
CDR3aa: CASSQDTGDVETQYF

j_gene: TRBJ2-2
len: 15
v_gene: TRBV28
d_gene: TRBD1
CDR3nt: TGTGCCAGCAGTAGTACTAGGGGACAGGTCGGGGAGCTGTTTTTT
CDR3aa: CASSSTRGQVGELFF

j_gene: TRBJ1-1
len: 13
v_gene: TRBV30
d_gene: .
CDR3nt: TGTGCCTGGAGCTTAAGCCGGGACACTGAAGCTTTCTTT
CDR3aa: CAWSLSRDTEAFF

j_gene: TRBJ1-1
len: 17
v_gene: TRBV7-2
d_gene: .
CDR3nt: TGTGCCAGCAGCTCCCTTCCCCGTTGGGGGCTGGACACTGAAGCTTTCTTT
CDR3aa: CASSSLPRWGLDTEAFF

j_gene: TRBJ1-4
len: 13
v_gene: TRBV29-1
d_gene: .
CDR3nt: TGCAGCGTTGGGTTGCGGGGTTGTGAAAAACTGTTTTTT
CDR3aa: CSVGLRGCEKLFF

j_gene: TRBJ2-2
len: 16
v_gene: TRBV7-9
d_gene: .
CDR3nt: TGTGCCAGCAGCTTAGAGCGACAGGTGAACACCGGGGAGCTGTTTTTT
CDR3aa: CASSLERQVNTGELFF

j_gene: TRBJ2-7
len: 16
v_gene: TRBV5-4
d_gene: .
CDR3nt: TGTGCCAGCAGCTTGGCTGTAGGGCAGGGTGGGTACGAGCAGTACTTC
CDR3aa: CASSLAVGQGGYEQYF

j_gene: TRBJ1-6
len: 13
v_gene: TRBV29-1
d_gene: .
CDR3nt: TGCAGCGTTGCCGTGTCCTATAATTCACCCCTCCACTTT
CDR3aa: CSVAVSYNSPLHF

j_gene: TRBJ2-5
len: 15
v_gene: TRBV4-1
d_gene: TRBD2
CDR3nt: TGCGCCAGCAGCCAAGGGCTAGCGGGAGCTGAGACCCAGTACTTC
CDR3aa: CASSQGLAGAETQYF

j_gene: TRBJ2-1
len: 17
v_gene: TRBV28
d_gene: TRBD2
CDR3nt: TGTGCCAGCAGTCTGGGACTAGCGGGAGGGAGCTACAATGAGCAGTTCTTC
CDR3aa: CASSLGLAGGSYNEQFF

j_gene: TRBJ1-6
len: 16
v_gene: TRBV30
d_gene: .
CDR3nt: TGTGCCTGGAACGACATTATAACCTCCTATAATTCACCCCTCCACTTT
CDR3aa: CAWNDIITSYNSPLHF

j_gene: TRBJ2-5
len: 16
v_gene: TRBV5-1
d_gene: .
CDR3nt: TGCGCCAGCAGCTTGGCTGGCGGAGGGTGGCAAGAGACCCAGTACTTC
CDR3aa: CASSLAGGGWQETQYF

j_gene: TRBJ2-3
len: 16
v_gene: TRBV7-9
d_gene: TRBD1
CDR3nt: TGTGCCAGCAGCTTCCCCCAGGGGGAAAGGACAGATACGCAGTATTTT
CDR3aa: CASSFPQGERTDTQYF

j_gene: TRBJ2-3
len: 13
v_gene: TRBV6-5
d_gene: .
CDR3nt: TGTGCCAGCAGTAAACGGGTGTCAGATACGCAGTATTTT
CDR3aa: CASSKRVSDTQYF

j_gene: TRBJ2-3
len: 17
v_gene: TRBV5-6
d_gene: TRBD1
CDR3nt: TGTGCCAGCAGCTTTTCCCCAGGGGGTGTGAGCACAGATACGCAGTATTTT
CDR3aa: CASSFSPGGVSTDTQYF

j_gene: TRBJ1-1
len: 15
v_gene: TRBV6-1
d_gene: TRBD1
CDR3nt: TGCGCCAGCAGCGACGCAGTGTGGGACAGGGGACGCGCTTTCTTT
CDR3aa: CASSDAVWDRGRAFF

j_gene: TRBJ1-2
len: 13
v_gene: TRBV7-9
d_gene: .
CDR3nt: TGTGCCAGCAGCGGCAGGGTCAACTATGGCTACACCTTC
CDR3aa: CASSGRVNYGYTF

j_gene: TRBJ2-7
len: 14
v_gene: TRBV6-1
d_gene: TRBD1
CDR3nt: TGTGCCAGCAATAGACAGGGGGCGGGATACGAGCAGTACTTC
CDR3aa: CASNRQGAGYEQYF

j_gene: TRBJ2-5
len: 16
v_gene: TRBV5-1
d_gene: TRBD2
CDR3nt: TGCGCCAGCAGCTCCGGACTAGCGGGGAGCCAAGGGACCCAGTACTTC
CDR3aa: CASSSGLAGSQGTQYF

j_gene: TRBJ2-1
len: 16
v_gene: TRBV18
d_gene: TRBD1
CDR3nt: TGTGCCAGCTCACACCCGACAGGGAGCTCCGACAATGAGCAGTTCTTC
CDR3aa: CASSHPTGSSDNEQFF

j_gene: TRBJ2-1
len: 14
v_gene: TRBV29-1
d_gene: .
CDR3nt: TGCAGCGTTGAACGCGGCCAGTCCTCGGATGAGCAGTTCTTC
CDR3aa: CSVERGQSSDEQFF

j_gene: TRBJ1-1
len: 13
v_gene: TRBV29-1
d_gene: .
CDR3nt: TGCAGCGTTGTGTCAGGGGTTAACACTGAAGCTTTCTTT
CDR3aa: CSVVSGVNTEAFF

j_gene: TRBJ2-6
len: 15
v_gene: TRBV6-5
d_gene: .
CDR3nt: TGTGCCAGCAGTTACGGCTTCTCTGGGGCCAACGTCCTGACTTTC
CDR3aa: CASSYGFSGANVLTF

j_gene: TRBJ1-3
len: 13
v_gene: TRBV30
d_gene: .
CDR3nt: TGTGCCTGGAGTGTACTACAGGAATACACCATATATTTT
CDR3aa: CAWSVLQEYTIYF

j_gene: TRBJ1-2
len: 14
v_gene: TRBV9
d_gene: TRBD1
CDR3nt: TGTGCCAGCAGCACACACCAGACAGGGGATGGCTACACCTTC
CDR3aa: CASSTHQTGDGYTF

j_gene: TRBJ2-7
len: 14
v_gene: TRBV25-1
d_gene: .
CDR3nt: TGTGCCAGCAGTGAGCGGACAGTAAGATACGAGCAGTACTTC
CDR3aa: CASSERTVRYEQYF

j_gene: TRBJ2-1
len: 17
v_gene: TRBV4-2
d_gene: TRBD2
CDR3nt: TGTGCCAGCAGCCAAGAGCTAGCGGGGGGGCTGAGCAATGAGCAGTTCTTC
CDR3aa: CASSQELAGGLSNEQFF

j_gene: TRBJ2-7
len: 13
v_gene: TRBV4-3
d_gene: .
CDR3nt: TGCGCCAGCAGCCCTGGCGGAAACTACGAGCAGTACTTC
CDR3aa: CASSPGGNYEQYF

j_gene: TRBJ2-7
len: 17
v_gene: TRBV4-1
d_gene: TRBD2
CDR3nt: TGCGCCAGCAGCCAAGATAATGGCGGGACTATCTCCTACGAGCAGTACTTC
CDR3aa: CASSQDNGGTISYEQYF

j_gene: TRBJ2-3
len: 15
v_gene: TRBV29-1
d_gene: TRBD1
CDR3nt: TGCAGCGTTGAAGGGACAGGGGGCGAAACAGATACGCAGTATTTT
CDR3aa: CSVEGTGGETDTQYF

j_gene: TRBJ2-1
len: 14
v_gene: TRBV7-9
d_gene: .
CDR3nt: TGTGCCAGCAGCTTAGAGGACATCTACAATGAGCAGTTCTTC
CDR3aa: CASSLEDIYNEQFF

j_gene: TRBJ1-5
len: 13
v_gene: TRBV6-4
d_gene: .
CDR3nt: TGTGCCAGCAGTGCCCAAGTCCGAGGGCCCCAGCATTTT
CDR3aa: CASSAQVRGPQHF

j_gene: TRBJ2-1
len: 15
v_gene: TRBV9
d_gene: TRBD1
CDR3nt: TGTGCCAGCAGCCCTCGACAGGGGGCCTACAATGAGCAGTTCTTC
CDR3aa: CASSPRQGAYNEQFF

j_gene: TRBJ1-1
len: 13
v_gene: TRBV19
d_gene: .
CDR3nt: TGTGCCAGTAGTTTGGGCCAGAACACTGAAGCTTTCTTT
CDR3aa: CASSLGQNTEAFF

j_gene: TRBJ2-7
len: 13
v_gene: TRBV6-1
d_gene: .
CDR3nt: TGTGCCAGCTGGAGAGGGGGTTATCGCGGGCAGTACTTC
CDR3aa: CASWRGGYRGQYF

j_gene: TRBJ1-6
len: 15
v_gene: TRBV7-9
d_gene: .
CDR3nt: TGTGCCAGCAGCTTAAGGCGGCAGAATAATTCACCCCTCCACTTT
CDR3aa: CASSLRRQNNSPLHF

j_gene: TRBJ2-7
len: 15
v_gene: TRBV27
d_gene: .
CDR3nt: TGTGCCAGCAGTTTCTTAATTTCGGGACTCAGCGAGCAGTACTTC
CDR3aa: CASSFLISGLSEQYF

j_gene: TRBJ1-2
len: 16
v_gene: TRBV7-2
d_gene: TRBD1
CDR3nt: TGTGCCAGCAGCTTAGTTAAGGGGGCCTTCGGCTATGGCTACACCTTC
CDR3aa: CASSLVKGAFGYGYTF

j_gene: TRBJ2-5
len: 16
v_gene: TRBV5-1
d_gene: .
CDR3nt: TGCGCCAGCAGCCCCCGAGTTGGGCCTGGACAAGAGACCCAGTACTTC
CDR3aa: CASSPRVGPGQETQYF